This TCR beta chain was observed in a study of blood T cell repertoires in COVID-19. Study in general: Acute-phase and convalescent COVID-19 samples originated in the United States, Italy and Spain.

Per the study methods: How many nucleated cells were present was estimated from reference gene primer amplification. Assay: immunoSEQ multiplex PCR; the TCRdb copy retains only in-frame clones and omits some. The V and J calls and clone size were taken over from that table, and D and trimming were inferred from the DNA. The sample records more than 95,000 clones, 80% to 85% being singletons. Germline V gene data show CDR1 as SGHTA and CDR2 as FQGTGA. This CDR3 spans 15 amino acids. With 5 bases removed from V and 4 bases from J, the gap between germline ends came to 16 bases. This sequence was found in a man older than 75 with acute or convalescent COVID-19. The V and J genes are TRBV7-3 and TRBJ2-3; possibly TRBD1 for D (5 bases). The sequencing input was peripheral blood. CDR3 sequence (DNA): TGTGCCAGCAGCGCGGTGCCACAGGCAGCAGATACGCAGTATTTT. Amino acids: CASSAVPQAADTQYF.